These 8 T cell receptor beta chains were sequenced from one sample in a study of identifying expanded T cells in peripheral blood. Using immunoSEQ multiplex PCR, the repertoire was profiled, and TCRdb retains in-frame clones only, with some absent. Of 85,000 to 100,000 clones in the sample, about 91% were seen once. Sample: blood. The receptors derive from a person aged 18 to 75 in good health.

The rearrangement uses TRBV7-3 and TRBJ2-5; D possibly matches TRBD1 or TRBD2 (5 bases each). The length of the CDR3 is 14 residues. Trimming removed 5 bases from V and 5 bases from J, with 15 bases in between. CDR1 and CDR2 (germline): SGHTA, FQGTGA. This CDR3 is CASSVGTAPETQYF. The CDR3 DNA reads TGTGCCAGCAGCGTAGGGACGGCCCCCGAGACCCAGTACTTC.

CDR3 region: CASSSDNNYGYTF. The CDR3 DNA reads as TGTGCCAGCAGTTCGGACAATAACTATGGCTACACCTTC. The chain combines TRBV28 with TRBJ1-2, with a possible D match to TRBD1 (5 bases). CDR1 MDHEN and CDR2 SYDVKM come from the germline V gene. The length of the CDR3 is 13 residues. Trimming took off 4 bases at V and 1 base at J, with 7 bases between the two ends.

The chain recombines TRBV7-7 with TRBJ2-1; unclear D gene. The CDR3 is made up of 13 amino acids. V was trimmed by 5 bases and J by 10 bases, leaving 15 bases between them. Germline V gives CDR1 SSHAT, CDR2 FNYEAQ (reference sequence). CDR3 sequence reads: CASSIRLGMEQFF. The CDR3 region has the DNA TGTGCCAGCAGCATCAGACTGGGAATGGAGCAGTTCTTC.

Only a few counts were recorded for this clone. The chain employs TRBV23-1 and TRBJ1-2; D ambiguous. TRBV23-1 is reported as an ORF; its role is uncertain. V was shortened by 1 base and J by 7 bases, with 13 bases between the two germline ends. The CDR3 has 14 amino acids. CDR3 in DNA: TGCGCCAGCAGTCAATTGTGGCCGAGGGCTGGCTACACCTTC. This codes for CASSQLWPRAGYTF.

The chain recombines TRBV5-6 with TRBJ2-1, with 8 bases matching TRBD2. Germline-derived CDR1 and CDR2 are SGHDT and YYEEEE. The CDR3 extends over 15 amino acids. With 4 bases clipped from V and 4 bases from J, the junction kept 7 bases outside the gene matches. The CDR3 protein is CASSRVAGGYNEQFF. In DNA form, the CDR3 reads TGTGCCAGCAGCCGCGTGGCGGGGGGTTACAATGAGCAGTTCTTC.

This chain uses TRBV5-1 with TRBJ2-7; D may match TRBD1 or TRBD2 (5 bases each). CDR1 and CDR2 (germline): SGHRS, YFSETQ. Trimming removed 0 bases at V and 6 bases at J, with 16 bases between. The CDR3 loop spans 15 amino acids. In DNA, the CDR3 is TGCGCCAGCAGCTTGGGCCGAGGCAGGGCGGGCGAGCAGTACTTC. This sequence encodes CASSLGRGRAGEQYF.

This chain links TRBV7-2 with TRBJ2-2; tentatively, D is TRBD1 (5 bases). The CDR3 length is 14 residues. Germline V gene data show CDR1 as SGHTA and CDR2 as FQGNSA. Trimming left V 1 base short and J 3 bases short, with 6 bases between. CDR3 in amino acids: CASSLVGDTGELFF. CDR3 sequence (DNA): TGTGCCAGCAGCTTAGTAGGGGACACCGGGGAGCTGTTTTTT. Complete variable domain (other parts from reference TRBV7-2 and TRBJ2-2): GAGVSQSPSNKVTEKGKDVELRCDPISGHTALYWYRQSLGQGLEFLIYFQGNSAPDKSGLPSDRFSAERTGGSVSTLTIQRTQQEDSAVYLCASSLVGDTGELFFGEGSRLTVL.

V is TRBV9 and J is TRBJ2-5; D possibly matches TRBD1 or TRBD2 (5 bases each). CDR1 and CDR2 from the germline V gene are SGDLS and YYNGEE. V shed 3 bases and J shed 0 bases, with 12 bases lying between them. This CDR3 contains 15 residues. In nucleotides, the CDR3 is TGTGCCAGCAGCGCCGCCCGGGGCCACCAAGAGACCCAGTACTTC. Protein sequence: CASSAARGHQETQYF.